The entry below gives a single TCR beta chain sequence along with its context. It lacks a known antigen. No base quality values were provided; no much bigger clone lies one nucleotide off. This record comes from a study of cytomegalovirus exposure and HLA in healthy donors (TCRdb year 2017). Regarding the complete study: According to an earlier analysis of a few hundred of the donors, about 170 million T cells yielded 117 million unique TCR beta sequences and less than 300 Gb of sequence data. About 280 gigabases of sequencing data and 70 million to 95 million unique TCR sequences made up an early release that covered some 640 HLA-typed donors. The genetic ancestry cluster associated with self-reported Caucasian donors included roughly four fifths of the approximately 430 genotyped donors. The study aimed to test whether signatures of past pathogen exposure could be identified by cataloging public T cell receptors. The T cell repertoires of 666 subjects were profiled by immunosequencing and related to cytomegalovirus serostatus. A separate validation cohort of 100 to 150 different subjects was used in addition to the approximately 700-subject first cohort. To predict cytomegalovirus infection status, the study brought together high-throughput TCR immunosequencing, statistical association of individual TCRs with disease status, and machine learning. A later analysis re-analyzed previously published TCR beta repertoires from hundreds of donors and added high-resolution HLA genotyping to study TCR occurrence patterns. Rather than using new phenotypic data, the later analysis identified candidate immune exposures from TCR beta sequences and from how often those sequences occurred across donors. An earlier analysis of 450 to 750 of the donors used high-throughput TCR beta sequencing to judge whether each TCR beta V gene segment behaved as functional or pseudogenic. Donor age, sex, ethnicity and CMV serostatus were compiled together with the repertoire data. Genome-wide SNP genotypes for about 55% of the roughly 670 donors were used in a later genetic analysis, which treated that subset as a discovery cohort. All discovery cohort repertoires had been generated on a single sequencing platform. HLA typing included class I and class II loci at four-digit resolution. Typing coverage varied by locus: roughly 629-640 donors for A, B, C, DRB1 and DQB1; 522 for DQA1; over 600 for DPA1; some 470 for DPB1. Four to six DR-DQ haplotypes were handled as single units for association and clustering, since linkage in the cohort was strong. On average, about 240,000 unique TCR beta nucleotide sequences were sequenced per donor among some 420 genotyped donors of the cohort, with roughly 18% of those sequences being non-productive. Broad study findings and their caveats: Several of the top co-occurrence clusters appeared to be linked to parvovirus B19, influenza, CMV and Epstein-Barr virus, according to a later analysis. A total of 164 TCR beta chains were listed by the study as associated with cytomegalovirus. Some IMGT-functional V segments, including TRBV6-2 and TRBV6-3, could not be told apart with the 87-base-pair reads, so those segments were excluded. In vitro tests confirmed that three of the cytomegalovirus-associated TCR beta chains recognize cytomegalovirus antigens. In an earlier analysis of some 540 of the donors, most TCR beta V segments appeared in productive rearrangements about 87% or about 30% of the time, broadly matching IMGT annotations. Strong co-occurrence of HLA alleles, especially DR and DQ, made assigning TCR associations to individual alleles difficult. CMV serostatus was the only immune exposure information available for the cohort. It was suggested by the authors that the approach could potentially be generalized to other disease states and immunological phenotypes. A later analysis found that TCR association rates varied across HLA loci, with DRB1 alleles showing the most associated TCRs and HLA-C alleles the fewest. Only TCR beta chains were sequenced in this cohort, and the absence of alpha or paired-chain data limited detectable features. Because counts were too low, about 15 rarely observed V segments, including chromosome 9 orphons, were left out of the earlier analysis of 587 of the donors. A cluster of highly shared sequence variants was judged likely to represent a technical artifact of the sequencing pipeline. A further reported finding was that TCR beta sequences accurately predicted the HLA-A and HLA-B alleles for most subjects in the first cohort. Most CMV-associated TCR beta chains appeared to be HLA-restricted in a later analysis, and the HLA associations seemed to be driven largely by CMV exposure. A later analysis found that HLA-associated TCR beta chains were more clonally expanded and had lower generation probabilities than equally common non-associated chains. Cytomegalovirus status was reported to be diagnosed by the classifier with high specificity and sensitivity in both the original and validation cohorts. Presence/absence analyses assumed roughly uniform sequencing depth across donors, an assumption that may not hold. A later genetic analysis associated a missense DCLRE1C variant with V-gene and J-gene trimming of TCR beta chains, and an independent cohort replicated the association. HLA typing was unavailable for some donors at each locus, so association tests used only the typed subset. According to a later genetic analysis, donors in an Asian-associated ancestry cluster had fewer N-insertions in productive TCRs than the approximately 610-donor mean. Correlated functional status among segregating V segments might reflect linkage disequilibrium, but an unknown experimental factor could not be ruled out. A later analysis associated 17,000 or so TCR beta sequences with specific HLA alleles at a false discovery rate of 0.05. Most TCR sequences were observed very rarely across donors, whereas some public TCRs were present in many individuals.

Inclusive of the bounding cysteine and phenylalanine, the CDR3 is 12 residues long. Only the CDR3 DNA is retained, 36 bases long and in frame from the first base. CDR1 GTSNPN and CDR2 SVGIG are derived from the germline V gene (reference sequence). The germline ends are 12 bases apart after V is trimmed by 5 bases and J by 5 bases. The cohort comprised some 730 healthy bone marrow donors. At the time of sampling, every cohort member was nominally healthy, though immune exposures that went unrecorded were likely present. CMV serostatus was positive for 289 and negative for about 55% of the 666 cohort members, and was not recorded for this donor. A peripheral blood sample was collected from each donor, and TCR beta sequencing was performed on peripheral blood mononuclear cells. The Qiagen DNeasy Blood Extraction Kit was used to extract genomic DNA from the blood cell samples. Libraries were prepared through the immunoSEQ multiplex PCR assay. For the multiplex PCR, a mixture combining 60 forward primers for TCR Vbeta segments and 13 reverse primers for TCR Jbeta segments was used. The CDR3 region of rearranged TCR beta genes was amplified from genomic DNA by a multiplex PCR assay. The Illumina HiSeq System was used to sequence the amplified TCR beta libraries as 87-base-pair reads. In the original analysis: A later analysis tallied roughly 78 million unique TCR beta chains across the 700 or so repertoires, and approximately 12 million of those chains were shared by two or more donors. A nearest-neighbor algorithm error-corrected the raw reads and collapsed the reads into unique sequences, merging closely related sequences to remove PCR and sequencing errors. Alignment of CDR3 sequences to IMGT reference sequences was used to assign V, D and J gene segments. For a sequence to be retained, a match of at least six nucleotides to both a V gene segment and a J gene segment was required. A rearrangement was called productive if the CDR3 had no stop codons and remained in frame with V and J, and every other rearrangement was called non-productive. Following IMGT convention, CDR3 was defined as the stretch from the second conserved V-encoded cysteine up to the conserved J-encoded phenylalanine. In an earlier analysis of roughly 580 of the donors, sequences lacking an unambiguous match to a single V gene segment were excluded. In an earlier analysis of roughly 500 of the donors, V segments were called functional above 56.7% productive rearrangements and were called segregating when the between-donor standard deviation exceeded 5%. A statistical classification framework was built to diagnose cytomegalovirus status from the catalog of TCR beta chain sequences. In a later analysis, V and J genes were assigned by comparing TCR nucleotide sequences against IMGT/GENE-DB human TR gene sequences. The TCRdist pipeline was used in a later analysis to assign CDR3 sequences and most-parsimonious VDJ recombination scenarios. In a later analysis, each TCR beta chain was defined by its CDR3 amino acid sequence together with its V-gene family, and reads lacking a unique V-gene family were excluded. A later analysis removed several hundred highly shared, low-generation-probability nucleotide sequences to deal with suspected cross-contamination and a sequencing artifact. In a later analysis, a clonal expansion index for each public chain was calculated from normalized within-repertoire ranks of inferred template counts. Generation probabilities in a later analysis came from a VDJ recombination model fitted to out-of-frame rearrangements, and those results were checked against IGoR. A later analysis scored TCR-TCR, TCR-HLA and TCR-CMV co-occurrence with hypergeometric tests, applying a repertoire-size bias correction to TCR pairs. To estimate false discovery rates, a later analysis permuted the HLA or CMV assignments 20 times. In a later analysis, co-occurring TCRs were grouped with DBSCAN, and TCRdist sequence similarity was added when clustering was performed within HLA-allele-positive subsets. For co-occurrence clustering, repertoires with fewer than 30,000 or more than 120,000 public chains were excluded, along with four to six repertoires with anomalous nucleotide sharing. TCRdb mirrors the immuneACCESS table, restricted to in-frame sequences. Some clones are absent from its copies; in checked studies, under half trace to an unresolved V gene, and the reason for the others is unknown. V and J calls and clone size are those listed in that table; D and trimming were worked out from the DNA. Within this sample are about 140,000 clones, with 73% of them counted one time only. The top ten constitute 13% to 15% of the sample.

The sequence derives from a human donor in good health. Sequencing used PBMCs. Recombination joined TRBV30 with TRBJ2-5; the D gene is unclear. The CDR3 is CAWGPSLETQYF. The DNA reads as follows: TGTGCCTGGGGTCCCTCACTCGAGACCCAGTACTTC.